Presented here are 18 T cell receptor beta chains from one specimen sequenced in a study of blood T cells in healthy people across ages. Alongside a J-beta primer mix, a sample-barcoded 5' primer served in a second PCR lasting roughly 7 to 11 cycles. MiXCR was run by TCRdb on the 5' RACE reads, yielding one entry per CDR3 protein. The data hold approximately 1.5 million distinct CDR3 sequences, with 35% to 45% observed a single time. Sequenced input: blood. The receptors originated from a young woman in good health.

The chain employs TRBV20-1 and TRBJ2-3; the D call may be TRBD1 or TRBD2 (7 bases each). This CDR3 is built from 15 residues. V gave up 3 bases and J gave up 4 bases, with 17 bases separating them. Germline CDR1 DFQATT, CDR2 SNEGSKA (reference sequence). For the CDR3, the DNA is TGCAGTGCTAGCAGGGGGAGGGGGAGTGCAGATACGCAGTATTTT. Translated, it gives CSASRGRGSADTQYF.

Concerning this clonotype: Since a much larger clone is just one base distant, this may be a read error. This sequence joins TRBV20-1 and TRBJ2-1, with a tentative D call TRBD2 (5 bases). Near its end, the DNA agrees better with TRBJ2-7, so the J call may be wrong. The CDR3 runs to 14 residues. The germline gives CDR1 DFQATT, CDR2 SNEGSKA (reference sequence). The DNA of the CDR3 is TGCAGGCCAAGAGCGGACCACTCCTACAATGAGCAGTACTTC. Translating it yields CRPRADHSYNEQYF.

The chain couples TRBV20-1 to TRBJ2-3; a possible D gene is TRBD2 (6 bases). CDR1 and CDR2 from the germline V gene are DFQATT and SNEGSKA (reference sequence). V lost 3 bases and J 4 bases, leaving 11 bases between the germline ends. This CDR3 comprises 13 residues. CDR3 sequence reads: CSARNREPDTQYF. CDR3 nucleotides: TGCAGTGCTAGGAATCGGGAGCCAGATACGCAGTATTTT.

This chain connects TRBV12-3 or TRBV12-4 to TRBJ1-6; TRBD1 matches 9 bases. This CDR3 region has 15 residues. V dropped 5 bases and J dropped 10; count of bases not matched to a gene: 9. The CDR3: CASSPGQGRESPLHF. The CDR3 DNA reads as TGTGCCAGCAGTCCGGGACAGGGAAGGGAATCACCCCTCCACTTT.

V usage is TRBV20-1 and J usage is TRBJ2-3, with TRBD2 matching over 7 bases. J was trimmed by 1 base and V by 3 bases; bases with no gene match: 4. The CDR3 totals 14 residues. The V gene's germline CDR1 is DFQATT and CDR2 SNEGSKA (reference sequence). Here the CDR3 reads CSASFLAGTDTQYF. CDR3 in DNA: TGCAGTGCTAGTTTCCTAGCGGGCACAGATACGCAGTATTTT.

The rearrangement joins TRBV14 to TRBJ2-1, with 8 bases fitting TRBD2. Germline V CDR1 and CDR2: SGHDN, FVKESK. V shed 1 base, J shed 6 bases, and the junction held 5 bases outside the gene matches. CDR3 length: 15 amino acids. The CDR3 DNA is TGTGCCAGCAGCCAAGTGGGACTAGGGGCCAATGAGCAGTTCTTC. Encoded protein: CASSQVGLGANEQFF.

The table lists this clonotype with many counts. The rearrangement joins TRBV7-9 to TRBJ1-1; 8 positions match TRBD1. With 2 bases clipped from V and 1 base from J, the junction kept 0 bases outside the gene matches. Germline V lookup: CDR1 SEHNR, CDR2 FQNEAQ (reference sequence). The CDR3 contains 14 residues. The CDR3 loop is CASSLQGANTEAFF. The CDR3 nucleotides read TGTGCCAGCAGCTTACAGGGGGCGAACACTGAAGCTTTCTTT.

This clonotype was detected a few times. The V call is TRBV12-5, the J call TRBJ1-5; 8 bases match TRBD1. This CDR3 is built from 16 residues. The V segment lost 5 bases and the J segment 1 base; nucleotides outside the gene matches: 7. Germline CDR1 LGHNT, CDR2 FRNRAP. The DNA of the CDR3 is TGTGCTAGTGGTCCTGGGACAGGTAAAAGCAATCAGCCCCAGCATTTT. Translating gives CASGPGTGKSNQPQHF.

In DNA form, the CDR3 reads TGTGCCAGCGAGGACAGGGAGATCGACGAGCAGTTCTTC. This translates into CASEDREIDEQFF. The chain is built from TRBV2 and TRBJ2-1, with 8 bases that match TRBD1. Per the germline V gene, CDR1 is SNHLY and CDR2 is FYNNEI. The V gene end was trimmed by 8 bases and the J gene end by 10 bases; junction bases not matched to a gene: 10. This CDR3 comprises 13 residues.

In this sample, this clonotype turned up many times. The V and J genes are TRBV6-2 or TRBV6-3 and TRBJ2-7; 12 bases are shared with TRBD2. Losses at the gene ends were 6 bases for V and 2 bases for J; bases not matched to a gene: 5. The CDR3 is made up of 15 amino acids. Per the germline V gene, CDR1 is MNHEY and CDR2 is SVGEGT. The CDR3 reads CASRLGLAGTYEQYF. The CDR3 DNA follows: TGTGCCAGCAGACTAGGACTAGCGGGGACCTACGAGCAGTACTTC.

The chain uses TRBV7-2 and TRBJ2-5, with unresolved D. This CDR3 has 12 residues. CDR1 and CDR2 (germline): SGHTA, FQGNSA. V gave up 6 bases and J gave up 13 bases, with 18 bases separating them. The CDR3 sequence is CASSSLTSPRYF. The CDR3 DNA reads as TGTGCCAGCAGTTCCCTGACGTCCCCACGGTACTTC.

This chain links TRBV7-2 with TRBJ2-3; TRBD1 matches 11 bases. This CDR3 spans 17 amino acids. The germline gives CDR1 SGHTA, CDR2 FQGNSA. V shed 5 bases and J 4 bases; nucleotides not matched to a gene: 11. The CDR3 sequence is CASSADWDRGNSDTQYF. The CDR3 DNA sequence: TGTGCCAGCAGCGCAGACTGGGACAGGGGGAACTCAGATACGCAGTATTTT.

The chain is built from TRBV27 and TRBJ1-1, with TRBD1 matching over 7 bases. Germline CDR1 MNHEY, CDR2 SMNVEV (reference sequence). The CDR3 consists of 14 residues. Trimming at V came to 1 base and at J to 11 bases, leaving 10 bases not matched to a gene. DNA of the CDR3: TGTGCCAGCAGTTTATTAGCAGGGGGGCAGGCGGCTTTCTTT. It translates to CASSLLAGGQAAFF.

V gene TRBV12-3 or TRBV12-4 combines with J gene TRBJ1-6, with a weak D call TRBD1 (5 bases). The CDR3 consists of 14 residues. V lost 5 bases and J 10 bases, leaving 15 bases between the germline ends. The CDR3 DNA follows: TGTGCCAGCAGTGGGTCCCAGGGCCGATCACCCCTCCACTTT. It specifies CASSGSQGRSPLHF.

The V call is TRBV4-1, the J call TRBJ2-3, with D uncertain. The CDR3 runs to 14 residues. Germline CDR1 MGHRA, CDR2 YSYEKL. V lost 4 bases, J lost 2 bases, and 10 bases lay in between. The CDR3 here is CASSPDLNTDTQYF. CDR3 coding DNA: TGCGCCAGCAGCCCGGACCTGAACACAGATACGCAGTATTTT.

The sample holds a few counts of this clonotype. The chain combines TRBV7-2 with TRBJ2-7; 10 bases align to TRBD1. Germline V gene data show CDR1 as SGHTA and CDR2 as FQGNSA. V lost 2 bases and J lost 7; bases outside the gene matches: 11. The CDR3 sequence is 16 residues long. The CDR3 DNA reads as TGTGCCAGCAGCTTAAGGGTTAGACAGGGGGCACAGGAGCAGTACTTC. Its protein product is CASSLRVRQGAQEQYF.

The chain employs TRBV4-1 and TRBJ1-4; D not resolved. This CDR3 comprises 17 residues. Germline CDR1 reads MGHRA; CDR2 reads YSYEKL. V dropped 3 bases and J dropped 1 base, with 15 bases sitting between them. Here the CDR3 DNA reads TGCGCCAGCAGCCACCCGCGGAAAATGGAAACTAATGAAAAACTGTTTTTT. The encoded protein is CASSHPRKMETNEKLFF.

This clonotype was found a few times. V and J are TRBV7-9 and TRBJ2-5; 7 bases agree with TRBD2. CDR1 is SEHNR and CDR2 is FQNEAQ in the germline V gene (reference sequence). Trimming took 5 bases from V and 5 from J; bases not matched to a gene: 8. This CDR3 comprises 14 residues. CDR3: CASSRPGLSETQYF. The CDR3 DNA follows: TGTGCCAGCAGCCGACCGGGACTATCTGAGACCCAGTACTTC.